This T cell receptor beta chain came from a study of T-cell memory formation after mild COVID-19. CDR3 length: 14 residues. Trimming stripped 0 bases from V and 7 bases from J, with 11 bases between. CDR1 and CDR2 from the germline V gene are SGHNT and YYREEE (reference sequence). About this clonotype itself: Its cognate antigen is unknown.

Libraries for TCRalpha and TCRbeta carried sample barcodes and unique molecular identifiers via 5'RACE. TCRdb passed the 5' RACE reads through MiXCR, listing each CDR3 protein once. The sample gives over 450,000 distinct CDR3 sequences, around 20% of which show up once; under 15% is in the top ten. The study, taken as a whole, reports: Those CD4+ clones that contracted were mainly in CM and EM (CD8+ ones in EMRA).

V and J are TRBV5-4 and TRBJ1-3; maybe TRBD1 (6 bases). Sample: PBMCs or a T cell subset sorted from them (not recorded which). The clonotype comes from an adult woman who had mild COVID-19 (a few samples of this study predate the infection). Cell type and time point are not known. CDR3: CASSLAAGENTIYF. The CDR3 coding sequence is TGTGCCAGCAGCTTGGCCGCAGGGGAGAACACCATATATTTT.